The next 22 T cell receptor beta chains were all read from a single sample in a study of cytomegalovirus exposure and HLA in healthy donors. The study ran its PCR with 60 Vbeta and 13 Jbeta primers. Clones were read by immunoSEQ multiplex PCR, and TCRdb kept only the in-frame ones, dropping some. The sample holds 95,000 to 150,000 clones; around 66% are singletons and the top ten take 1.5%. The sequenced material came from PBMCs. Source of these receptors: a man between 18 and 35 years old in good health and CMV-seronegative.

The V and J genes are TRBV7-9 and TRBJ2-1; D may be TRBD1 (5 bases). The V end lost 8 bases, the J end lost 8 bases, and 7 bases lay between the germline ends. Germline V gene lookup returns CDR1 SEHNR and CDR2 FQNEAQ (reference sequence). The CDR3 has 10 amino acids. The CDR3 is CASGRDEQFF. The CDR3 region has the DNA TGTGCCAGCGGCAGGGATGAGCAGTTCTTC.

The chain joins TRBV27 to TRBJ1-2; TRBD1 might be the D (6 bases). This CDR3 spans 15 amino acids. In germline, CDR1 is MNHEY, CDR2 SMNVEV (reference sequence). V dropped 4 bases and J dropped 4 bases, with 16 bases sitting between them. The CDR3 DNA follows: TGTGCCAGCAGTTCCCGCCCTACAGGGATCTATGGCTACACCTTC. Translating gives CASSSRPTGIYGYTF.

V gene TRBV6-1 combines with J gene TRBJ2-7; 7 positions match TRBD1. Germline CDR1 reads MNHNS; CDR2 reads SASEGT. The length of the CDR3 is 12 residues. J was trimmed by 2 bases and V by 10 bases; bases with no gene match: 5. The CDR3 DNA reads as TGTGCCACCAGGGACAGCGCCTACGAGCAGTACTTC. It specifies CATRDSAYEQYF.

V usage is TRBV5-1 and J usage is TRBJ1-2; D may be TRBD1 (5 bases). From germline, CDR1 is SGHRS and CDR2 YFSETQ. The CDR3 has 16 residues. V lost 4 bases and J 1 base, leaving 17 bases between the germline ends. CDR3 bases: TGCGCCAGCAGCAACCAACGACAGCCGTATAACTATGGCTACACCTTC. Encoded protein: CASSNQRQPYNYGYTF.

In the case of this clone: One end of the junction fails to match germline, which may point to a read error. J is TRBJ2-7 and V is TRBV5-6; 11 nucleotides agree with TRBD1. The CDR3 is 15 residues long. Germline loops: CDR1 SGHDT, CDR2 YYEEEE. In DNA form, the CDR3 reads TGTTCCAGCAGTTCCCCCGGGACAGGGGGCTACGAGCAGTACTTC. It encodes CSSSSPGTGGYEQYF.

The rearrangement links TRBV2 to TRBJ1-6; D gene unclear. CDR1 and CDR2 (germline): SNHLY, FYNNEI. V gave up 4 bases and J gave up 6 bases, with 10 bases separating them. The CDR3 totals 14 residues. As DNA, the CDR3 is TGTGCCAGCAGTGTTATGGCAGTTAATTCACCCCTCCACTTT. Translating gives CASSVMAVNSPLHF.

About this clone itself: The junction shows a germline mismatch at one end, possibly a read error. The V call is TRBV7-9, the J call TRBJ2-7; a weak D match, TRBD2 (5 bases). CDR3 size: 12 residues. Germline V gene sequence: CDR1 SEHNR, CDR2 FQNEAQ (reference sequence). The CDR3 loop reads CSSSSGTYEQYF. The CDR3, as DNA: TGTTCCAGCAGCTCCGGGACCTACGAGCAGTACTTC.

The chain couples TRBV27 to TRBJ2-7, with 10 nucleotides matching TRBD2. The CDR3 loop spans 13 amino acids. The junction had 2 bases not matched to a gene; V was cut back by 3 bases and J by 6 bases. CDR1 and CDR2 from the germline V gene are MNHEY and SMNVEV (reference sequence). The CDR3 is CASSLRLAGEQYF. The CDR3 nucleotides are TGTGCCAGCAGTTTGCGACTAGCGGGCGAGCAGTACTTC.

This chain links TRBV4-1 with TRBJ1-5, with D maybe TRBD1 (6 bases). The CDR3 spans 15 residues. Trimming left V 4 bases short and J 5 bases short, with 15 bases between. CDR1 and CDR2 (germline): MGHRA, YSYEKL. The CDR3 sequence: CASSLEGGRDQPQHF. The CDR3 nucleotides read TGCGCCAGCAGCCTCGAGGGGGGGAGGGATCAGCCCCAGCATTTT.

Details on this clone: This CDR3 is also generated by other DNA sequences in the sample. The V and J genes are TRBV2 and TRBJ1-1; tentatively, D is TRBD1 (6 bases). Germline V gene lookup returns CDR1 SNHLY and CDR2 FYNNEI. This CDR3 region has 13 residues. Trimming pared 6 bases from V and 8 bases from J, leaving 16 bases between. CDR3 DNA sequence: TGTGCCAGCAGGGGACAAATTGTCACCGAAGCTTTCTTT. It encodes CASRGQIVTEAFF.

This chain's CDR3 is CASSLGLLPGQNTGELFF. CDR3 nucleotide sequence: TGTGCCAGCAGCTTGGGTTTACTACCGGGACAGAACACCGGGGAGCTGTTTTTT. The chain employs TRBV5-4 and TRBJ2-2; D is perhaps TRBD1 (6 bases). V lost 0 bases to trimming and J lost 1 base, with 16 bases between them. This CDR3 contains 18 residues. Germline values: CDR1 SGHNT, CDR2 YYREEE (reference sequence).

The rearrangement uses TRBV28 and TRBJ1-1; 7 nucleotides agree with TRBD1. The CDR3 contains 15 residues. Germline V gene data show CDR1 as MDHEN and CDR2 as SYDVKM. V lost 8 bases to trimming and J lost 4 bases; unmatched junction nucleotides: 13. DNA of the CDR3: TGTGCCAGCCGGGCCCCCACAGGGGCCGGCACTGAAGCTTTCTTT. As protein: CASRAPTGAGTEAFF. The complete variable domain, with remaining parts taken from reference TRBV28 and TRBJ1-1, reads DVKVTQSSRYLVKRTGEKVFLECVQDMDHENMFWYRQDPGLGLRLIYFSYDVKMKEKGDIPEGYSVSREKKERFSLILESASTNQTSMYLCASRAPTGAGTEAFFGQGTRLTVV.

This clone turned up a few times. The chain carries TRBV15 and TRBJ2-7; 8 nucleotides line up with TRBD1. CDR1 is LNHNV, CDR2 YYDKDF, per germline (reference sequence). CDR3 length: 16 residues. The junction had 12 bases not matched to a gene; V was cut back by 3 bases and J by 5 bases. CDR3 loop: CATSSKPRTGSHEQYF. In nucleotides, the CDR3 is TGTGCCACCAGCAGTAAACCCCGGACAGGGTCCCACGAGCAGTACTTC.

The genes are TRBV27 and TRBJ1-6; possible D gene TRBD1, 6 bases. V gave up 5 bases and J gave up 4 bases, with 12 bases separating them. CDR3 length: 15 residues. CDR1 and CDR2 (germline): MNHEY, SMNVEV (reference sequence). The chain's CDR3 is CASSTPQGYNSPLHF. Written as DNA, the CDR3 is TGTGCCAGCAGTACCCCCCAGGGGTATAATTCACCCCTCCACTTT.

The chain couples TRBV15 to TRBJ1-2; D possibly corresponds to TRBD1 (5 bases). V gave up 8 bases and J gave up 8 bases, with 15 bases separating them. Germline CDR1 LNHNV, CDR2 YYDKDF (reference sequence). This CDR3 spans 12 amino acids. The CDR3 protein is CATVPTRGGYTF. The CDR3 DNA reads TGTGCCACCGTTCCAACAAGGGGCGGCTACACCTTC.

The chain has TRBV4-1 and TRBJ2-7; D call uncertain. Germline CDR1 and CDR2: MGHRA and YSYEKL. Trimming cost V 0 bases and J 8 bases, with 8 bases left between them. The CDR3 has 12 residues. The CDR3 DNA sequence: TGCGCCAGCAGCCAAGATCCTGGCAAGCAGTACTTC. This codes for CASSQDPGKQYF.

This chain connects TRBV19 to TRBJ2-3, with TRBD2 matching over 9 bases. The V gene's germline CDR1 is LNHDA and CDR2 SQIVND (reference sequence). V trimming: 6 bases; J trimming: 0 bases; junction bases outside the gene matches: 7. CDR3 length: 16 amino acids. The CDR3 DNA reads TGTGCCAGTAGGAGAACTAGCGGGCTCAGCACAGATACGCAGTATTTT. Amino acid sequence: CASRRTSGLSTDTQYF.

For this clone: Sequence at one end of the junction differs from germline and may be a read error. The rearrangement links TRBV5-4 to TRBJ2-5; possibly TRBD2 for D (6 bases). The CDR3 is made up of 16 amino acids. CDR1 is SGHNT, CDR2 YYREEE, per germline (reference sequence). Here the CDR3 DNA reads TGTGCCCGCAGTTCCCCCCACGGGGGAACCCAAGAGACCCAGTACTTC. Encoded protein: CARSSPHGGTQETQYF.

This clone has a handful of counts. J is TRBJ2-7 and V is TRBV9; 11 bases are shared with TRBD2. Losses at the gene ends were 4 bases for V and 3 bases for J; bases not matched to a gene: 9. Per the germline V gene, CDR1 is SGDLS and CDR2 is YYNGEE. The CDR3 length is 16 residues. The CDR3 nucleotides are TGTGCCAGCAGCCCAGGGACTAGCGGAACAGACTACGAGCAGTACTTC. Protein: CASSPGTSGTDYEQYF. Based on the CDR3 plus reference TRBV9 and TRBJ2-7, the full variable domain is DSGVTQTPKHLITATGQRVTLRCSPRSGDLSVYWYQQSLDQGLQFLIQYYNGEERAKGNILERFSAQQFPDLHSELNLSSLELGDSALYFCASSPGTSGTDYEQYFGPGTRLTVT.

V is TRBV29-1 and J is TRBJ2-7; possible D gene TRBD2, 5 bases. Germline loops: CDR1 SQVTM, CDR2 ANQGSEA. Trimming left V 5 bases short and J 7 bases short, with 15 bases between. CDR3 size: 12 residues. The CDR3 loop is CSVSQSTKEQYF. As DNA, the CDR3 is TGCAGCGTTTCCCAATCGACTAAGGAGCAGTACTTC.

The CDR3 nucleotides are TGCGCCAGCAGCCACGGACAGTCAGCTAACTATGGCTACACCTTC. This encodes CASSHGQSANYGYTF. This chain connects TRBV5-1 to TRBJ1-2; D possibly corresponds to TRBD1 (6 bases). The germline V gene encodes CDR1 SGHRS and CDR2 YFSETQ. V was cut by 4 bases and J by 0 bases, with 13 bases left in between. This CDR3 has 15 amino acids.

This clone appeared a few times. The CDR3 region is CASSESGTKETQYF. The CDR3 DNA reads TGCGCCAGCAGTGAGTCCGGGACAAAAGAGACCCAGTACTTC. The rearrangement links TRBV10-1 to TRBJ2-5; D is perhaps TRBD1 (6 bases). From germline, CDR1 is WNHNN and CDR2 SYGVQD (reference sequence). CDR3 length equals 14 residues. Trimming took 0 bases from V and 3 from J, leaving 8 bases between them.